Following are 23 T cell receptor beta chains from one sample sequenced in a study of shared clonotypes between healthy human individuals. Profiling relied on immunoSEQ multiplex PCR, and the TCRdb table lists in-frame clones only, not all of them. In the table there are over a million clones, roughly 96% of which are singletons. The sequenced sample consisted of naive CD4+ T cells sorted from blood. Subset of the sample: CD45RA+ positively selected. These receptors were obtained from a man aged 25-45 years in good health.

The CDR3 sequence is CASSFTGGNYGYTF. The CDR3, as DNA: TGTGCCAGCAGCTTTACAGGGGGCAACTATGGCTACACCTTC. The V gene is TRBV5-4, the J gene TRBJ1-2; 9 nucleotides agree with TRBD1. The CDR3 covers 14 residues. V was clipped by 2 bases and J by 2 bases; unmatched bases: 1. Germline CDR1 reads SGHNT; CDR2 reads YYREEE (reference sequence).

The gene calls are TRBV27 and TRBJ2-7; 10 bases are shared with TRBD2. The J segment lost 7 bases and the V segment lost 2 bases, leaving 5 bases of the junction unmatched. This CDR3 has 14 residues. Germline V gene lookup returns CDR1 MNHEY and CDR2 SMNVEV (reference sequence). CDR3 sequence reads: CASSLSGRAKEQYF. The CDR3 region has the DNA TGTGCCAGCAGTTTAAGCGGGAGGGCCAAAGAGCAGTACTTC.

The table lists this clone with a count of one. The rearrangement uses TRBV7-9 and TRBJ2-5, with D perhaps TRBD1 (6 bases). The length of the CDR3 is 12 residues. V was shortened by 11 bases and J by 0 bases, with 10 bases between the two germline ends. Germline loops: CDR1 SEHNR, CDR2 FQNEAQ (reference sequence). CDR3: CAAQGDQETQYF. In nucleotides, the CDR3 is TGTGCCGCACAGGGAGACCAAGAGACCCAGTACTTC.

CDR3 in amino acids: CASRPLDRADGELFF. Written as DNA, the CDR3 is TGTGCCAGCAGGCCCCTGGACAGGGCGGACGGGGAGCTGTTTTTT. V gene TRBV28 combines with J gene TRBJ2-2; 8 nucleotides agree with TRBD1. The CDR3 has 15 amino acids. The V gene end was trimmed by 6 bases and the J gene end by 7 bases; junction bases not matched to a gene: 10. Germline V CDR1 and CDR2: MDHEN, SYDVKM.

This clone was counted once. The CDR3 region has the DNA TGTGCCATCAGTACGACTCAGGGAGGATCGGGAGGCTACACCTTC. Its translation: CAISTTQGGSGGYTF. This chain connects TRBV10-3 to TRBJ1-2; possibly TRBD1 for D (5 bases). Germline assignment: CDR1 ENHRY and CDR2 SYGVKD. V lost 5 bases, J lost 8 bases, and 21 bases lay in between. There are 15 residues in the CDR3.

The CDR3 spells CSVGSPHYEQYF. CDR3 bases: TGCAGCGTTGGATCACCGCACTACGAGCAGTACTTC. The chain couples TRBV29-1 to TRBJ2-7; no reliable D call. Germline V gives CDR1 SQVTM, CDR2 ANQGSEA. The CDR3 loop spans 12 amino acids. V was shortened by 4 bases and J by 3 bases, with 10 bases between the two germline ends.

The gene calls are TRBV5-5 and TRBJ2-5, with 8 bases that match TRBD2. Germline lookup yields CDR1 SGHKS and CDR2 YYEKEE (reference sequence). This CDR3 contains 14 residues. The V gene end was trimmed by 4 bases and the J gene end by 2 bases; junction bases not matched to a gene: 4. CDR3 loop: CASSHGTRQETQYF. CDR3 DNA: TGTGCCAGCAGCCACGGGACTAGGCAAGAGACCCAGTACTTC.

For this clone: This sample also contains other DNA sequences that code for the same CDR3. The rearrangement uses TRBV18 and TRBJ2-3; no firm D call. The CDR3 has 12 amino acids. CDR1 KGHSH and CDR2 LQKENI come from the germline V gene. Trimming removed 3 bases at V and 2 bases at J, with 3 bases between. This CDR3 is CASSPDTDTQYF. CDR3 nucleotides: TGTGCCAGCTCACCGGACACAGATACGCAGTATTTT.

CDR3 amino acids: CASSLGGLRGANPYEQYF. In DNA, the CDR3 is TGTGCCAGCAGCTTAGGTGGCCTCAGGGGTGCCAATCCCTACGAGCAGTACTTC. The V call is TRBV7-8, the J call TRBJ2-7, with a weak D call TRBD1 (6 bases). Germline V gene data show CDR1 as SGHVS and CDR2 as FQNEAQ. CDR3 length: 18 residues. V dropped 1 base and J dropped 2 bases, with 21 bases sitting between them. Using reference TRBV7-8 and TRBJ2-7 for the parts outside the CDR3, the full variable domain is GAGVSQSPRYKVAKRGQDVALRCDPISGHVSLFWYQQALGQGPEFLTYFQNEAQLDKSGLPSDRFFAERPEGSVSTLKIQRTQQEDSAVYLCASSLGGLRGANPYEQYFGPGTRLTVT.

The rearrangement links TRBV14 to TRBJ2-1; 14 nucleotides agree with TRBD2. In germline, CDR1 is SGHDN, CDR2 FVKESK. The CDR3 extends over 16 amino acids. The ends lost 3 bases at V and 6 bases at J; junction bases unmatched: 4. Here the CDR3 DNA reads TGTGCCAGCAGCCACCCGGGACTAGCGGGAGCCAATGAGCAGTTCTTC. Its protein is CASSHPGLAGANEQFF.

A word on this clone: In the same sample, other DNA sequences code for this CDR3. The chain joins TRBV5-1 to TRBJ1-1; maybe TRBD1 (5 bases). The CDR3 contains 13 residues. CDR1 is SGHRS and CDR2 is YFSETQ in the germline V gene. V was shortened by 1 base and J by 5 bases, with 9 bases between the two germline ends. The CDR3, as DNA: TGCGCCAGCAGCTTGCAGGGTGGTACTGAAGCTTTCTTT. Translation gives CASSLQGGTEAFF.

The J gene is TRBJ2-1, the V gene TRBV5-1, with 7 bases identical to TRBD2. This CDR3 is 16 amino acids long. J lost 5 bases, V lost 0 bases, and 8 bases had no gene match. Germline CDR1 reads SGHRS; CDR2 reads YFSETQ. CDR3 protein: CASSLVGGGPHNEQFF. DNA for the CDR3: TGCGCCAGCAGCTTGGTAGGCGGGGGACCTCACAATGAGCAGTTCTTC.

This chain joins TRBV19 and TRBJ2-3, with D maybe TRBD2 (5 bases). Trimming cost V 4 bases and J 8 bases, with 13 bases left between them. There are 13 residues in the CDR3. Per the germline V gene, CDR1 is LNHDA and CDR2 is SQIVND (reference sequence). The CDR3 is CASSTLGGATQYF. The CDR3 region has the DNA TGTGCCAGTAGTACTTTAGGAGGAGCTACGCAGTATTTT. Complete variable domain (other parts from reference TRBV19 and TRBJ2-3): DGGITQSPKYLFRKEGQNVTLSCEQNLNHDAMYWYRQDPGQGLRLIYYSQIVNDFQKGDIAEGYSVSREKKESFPLTVTSAQKNPTAFYLCASSTLGGATQYFGPGTRLTVL.

The V call is TRBV5-1, the J call TRBJ2-7; tentatively, D is TRBD2 (5 bases). The CDR3 consists of 13 residues. The V end was cut by 4 bases, the J end by 4 bases, with 12 bases between. The germline gives CDR1 SGHRS, CDR2 YFSETQ. This CDR3 reads CASSRDLAYEQYF. CDR3 bases: TGCGCCAGCAGCCGGGATTTGGCTTACGAGCAGTACTTC.

The CDR3, as DNA: TGTGCCAGCAGTACCTCTAGCGGGAGGTATGTCGAGCAGTTCTTC. Amino acid sequence: CASSTSSGRYVEQFF. The chain couples TRBV6-6 to TRBJ2-1, with TRBD2 matching over 11 bases. CDR3 size: 15 residues. Germline assignment: CDR1 MNHNY and CDR2 SVGAGI (reference sequence). The V segment lost 5 bases and the J segment 10 bases; nucleotides outside the gene matches: 10.

The rearrangement uses TRBV10-3 and TRBJ2-7, with 10 bases matching TRBD1. The CDR3 has 14 amino acids. After removal of 8 bases from V and 3 bases from J, the junction contained 7 bases not matched to a gene. Germline CDR1 reads ENHRY; CDR2 reads SYGVKD. The CDR3 here is CAISYGTGVYEQYF. In nucleotides, the CDR3 is TGTGCCATCTCCTACGGGACAGGGGTCTACGAGCAGTACTTC.

The chain joins TRBV7-2 to TRBJ2-7; 9 bases fit TRBD1. Germline V CDR1 and CDR2: SGHTA, FQGNSA. This CDR3 has 14 amino acids. With 3 bases clipped from V and 5 bases from J, the junction kept 5 bases outside the gene matches. The CDR3: CASSLNRGPDEQYF. In DNA, the CDR3 is TGTGCCAGCAGCTTGAACAGGGGGCCAGACGAGCAGTACTTC.

V usage is TRBV4-1 and J usage is TRBJ1-1; 10 nucleotides match TRBD1. J was trimmed by 1 base and V by 4 bases; bases with no gene match: 3. In germline, CDR1 is MGHRA, CDR2 YSYEKL. The CDR3 spans 15 residues. Here the CDR3 reads CASSPWDRGNTEAFF. CDR3 DNA sequence: TGCGCCAGCAGCCCCTGGGACAGGGGGAACACTGAAGCTTTCTTT.

Comments on this clone: The sample has other DNA sequences that encode this CDR3 too. V is TRBV5-1 and J is TRBJ2-7; a possible D gene is TRBD2 (5 bases). The CDR3 sequence is 13 residues long. In germline, CDR1 is SGHRS, CDR2 YFSETQ. Trimming removed 2 bases at V and 3 bases at J, with 9 bases between. CDR3 protein: CASSLGLIYEQYF. The CDR3 DNA is TGCGCCAGCAGCTTAGGACTTATCTACGAGCAGTACTTC. The full variable domain, rest sourced from reference TRBV5-1 and TRBJ2-7, is KAGVTQTPRYLIKTRGQQVTLSCSPISGHRSVSWYQQTPGQGLQFLFEYFSETQRNKGNFPGRFSGRQFSNSRSEMNVSTLELGDSALYLCASSLGLIYEQYFGPGTRLTVT.

V gene TRBV2 combines with J gene TRBJ2-2, with a tentative D call TRBD1 (6 bases). Trimming removed 4 bases at V and 3 bases at J, with 12 bases between. This CDR3 has 15 amino acids. Germline-derived CDR1 and CDR2 are SNHLY and FYNNEI. The CDR3 DNA reads TGTGCCAGCAGTGTACGGGCAGGGGACACCGGGGAGCTGTTTTTT. Translation: CASSVRAGDTGELFF.

The chain employs TRBV5-1 and TRBJ2-7; 8 bases agree with TRBD2. CDR3 length equals 14 residues. Germline CDR1 SGHRS, CDR2 YFSETQ. V gave up 2 bases and J gave up 6 bases; unmatched junction bases: 7. CDR3 region: CASSFIAGTAEQYF. CDR3 bases: TGCGCCAGCAGCTTTATAGCGGGAACCGCCGAGCAGTACTTC.

The rearrangement joins TRBV29-1 to TRBJ2-6; 7 nucleotides match TRBD1. The CDR3 runs to 15 residues. CDR1 is SQVTM and CDR2 is ANQGSEA in the germline V gene. After removal of 4 bases from V and 1 base from J, the junction contained 4 bases not matched to a gene. The CDR3: CSVVLGQSGANVLTF. The CDR3 DNA follows: TGCAGCGTTGTTCTGGGACAGTCTGGGGCCAACGTCCTGACTTTC.

The rearrangement joins TRBV7-2 to TRBJ2-1, with D uncertain. Trimming took off 0 bases at V and 4 bases at J, with 4 bases between the two ends. The CDR3 runs to 13 residues. Germline-derived CDR1 and CDR2 are SGHTA and FQGNSA. The CDR3 region is CASSLADYNEQFF. CDR3 in DNA: TGTGCCAGCAGCTTAGCCGATTACAATGAGCAGTTCTTC.